This T cell receptor (beta chain) is from a study of blood T cells in healthy people across ages. Study-level information: Template-switching capture recovered about one barcoded beta molecule per two T cells.

A J-beta primer mix and a sample-barcoded 5' primer were used in a second PCR of roughly 6 to 12 cycles. A template-switch adaptor containing 12 random nucleotides labeled each cDNA molecule. MiXCR was run by TCRdb on the 5' RACE reads, yielding one entry per CDR3 protein. The sample shows fewer than 2,000,000 distinct CDR3 sequences, around 36% of them seen only once. Germline V gene sequence: CDR1 SGHRS, CDR2 YFSETQ. This CDR3 is built from 15 residues. This clonotype was counted between two and nine times. At one end the junction does not follow the germline gene, possibly because of a read error. Specimen: blood. This chain uses TRBV5-1 with TRBJ2-6; D perhaps matches TRBD1 (5 bases). This TCR came from a woman aged 25 to 45 in good health. The CDR3 region has the DNA TGCGCCAGCAGCTTGGAAGTCTCTGGGGCCAACGTCCGGACTTTC. Encoded protein: CASSLEVSGANVRTF. The full variable domain, rest sourced from reference TRBV5-1 and TRBJ2-6, is KAGVTQTPRYLIKTRGQQVTLSCSPISGHRSVSWYQQTPGQGLQFLFEYFSETQRNKGNFPGRFSGRQFSNSRSEMNVSTLELGDSALYLCASSLEVSGANVRTFGAGSRLTVL.